This T cell receptor beta chain was found in a study of T cell responses to AZD1222 COVID-19 vaccine. In the study overall: Doses given second, at about 4 or about 12 weeks, were pooled.

Generated by immunoSEQ multiplex PCR, the TCRdb table keeps only in-frame clones and is missing some. This table has some 180,000 clones, roughly 89% appearing once. This specimen consisted of peripheral blood, obtained on day 0 of AZD1222 vaccination. The TCR sequence derives from an adult in good health.

CDR3 nucleotides: TGTGCCAGCGGAGTTCACCGGTCTGGGGACGCTGAAGCTTTCTTT. It is translated as CASGVHRSGDAEAFF. V gene TRBV6-1 combines with J gene TRBJ1-1; tentatively, D is TRBD1 (5 bases). This CDR3 has 15 amino acids. The V gene lost 8 bases and the J gene lost 6 bases, with 22 bases spanning the gap. Germline V gene data show CDR1 as MNHNS and CDR2 as SASEGT.